This paragraph reports one T cell receptor (beta chain). Antigen: not known. This entry comes from a study of memory B cells and T cells in multiple sclerosis. The ends were cut back, 0 bases at V and 5 bases at J, with 14 bases in the middle. The CDR3 loop spans 15 amino acids. After stimulus-free culture, autoproliferating CFSE-dim and non-proliferating CFSE-high T cells were sequenced separately. Cultures began with 45 million to 60 million CFSE-labeled PBMCs, unstimulated for 6 to 8 days, with replicate wells pooled. CFSE at roughly 0.54 uM labeled the PBMCs, which were then cultured unstimulated. Libraries were prepared by immunoSEQ multiplex PCR; TCRdb keeps only in-frame clonotypes and omits some of them. The sample gives 11,000 or so clones, about four fifths of which show up once; roughly 2.8% is in the top ten. Study-wide results and caveats: Compartments had unequal clone-set sizes, affecting shared clonotype counts.

Sample: PBMCs from blood kept in culture. The sequence was obtained from a human donor with multiple sclerosis. The V gene is TRBV5-3, the J gene TRBJ1-1; D might be TRBD1 (5 bases). TRBV5-3 belongs to the ORF category, with a function that is uncertain. The CDR3 spells CARSLDRGMETEAFF. The CDR3 DNA sequence: TGTGCCAGAAGCTTGGATCGGGGGATGGAAACTGAAGCTTTCTTT.